This is a list of T cell receptor beta chains from one sample in a study of blood T cell repertoires in COVID-19. The protocol was immunoSEQ multiplex PCR, while the TCRdb copy is restricted to in-frame clones and leaves out a portion. This sample has 300,000 to 350,000 clones, with approximately 87% found just once. The sample comprised peripheral blood. The origin of the receptors is a woman aged 25 to 39 with COVID-19, enrolled during active disease. Both conserved end residues are part of each CDR3. The order of the fields is J gene, V gene, clone size, D gene, CDR3 length, CDR3 DNA, CDR3 protein. A D gene is named only where the DNA matches it firmly. The size of a clone is reported for some rows only, either as once, few or many, or as a class for expanded clones.

TRBJ1-4	TRBV6-5	once	-	16	TGTGCCAGCAGTTACTTGTACGGGGAGGGAAATGAAAAACTGTTTTTT	CASSYLYGEGNEKLFF
TRBJ2-7	TRBV11-2	-	-	13	TGTGCCAGCAGCGCGGGGACAGACTACGAGCAGTACTTC	CASSAGTDYEQYF
TRBJ2-7	TRBV27	few	TRBD2	15	TGTGCCAGCAGTCCTTTGGCTAGCGGGAGCCGCGAGCAGTACTTC	CASSPLASGSREQYF
TRBJ2-1	TRBV19	-	-	14	TGTGCCAGTAGTATGGGAGGGGGAGTCAATGAGCAGTTCTTC	CASSMGGGVNEQFF
TRBJ2-3	TRBV6-1	-	-	11	TGTGCCAGCGGAGGGGCAGATACGCAGTATTTT	CASGGADTQYF
TRBJ2-2	TRBV30	-	TRBD2	16	TGTGCCTGGAGTGTACTCCCACTAGCGGGTGGCGGGGAGCTGTTTTTT	CAWSVLPLAGGGELFF
TRBJ2-2	TRBV5-4	-	TRBD1	16	TGTGCCAGCAGCTTGGGGGGACAGCCGAACACCGGGGAGCTGTTTTTT	CASSLGGQPNTGELFF
TRBJ2-7	TRBV9	-	-	14	TGTGCCAGCAGCGTAGGAGGTTCCACCTACGAGCAGTACTTC	CASSVGGSTYEQYF
TRBJ1-1	TRBV5-1	-	TRBD1	14	TGCGCCAGCAGCTTGCGTCAGGGGGACACTGAAGCTTTCTTT	CASSLRQGDTEAFF
TRBJ2-3	TRBV28	few	-	15	TGTGCCAGCAGAGTTAGGAGAATCGAGTCAGATACGCAGTATTTT	CASRVRRIESDTQYF
TRBJ2-3	TRBV5-4	-	TRBD2	17	TGTGCCAGCAGCCTGGGAGGGTCCCGCATTTTAGCAGATACGCAGTATTTT	CASSLGGSRILADTQYF
TRBJ1-2	TRBV28	-	TRBD1	13	TGTGCCAGCAGTGCGGGACAGCCTTATCGCTACACCTTC	CASSAGQPYRYTF
TRBJ2-7	TRBV19	once	-	15	TGTGCCAGTAGTATCTTGCTGAGTGAGGTCTACGAGCAGTACTTC	CASSILLSEVYEQYF
TRBJ2-7	TRBV9	-	-	15	TGTGCCAGCAGCGTAGGACTAGATCCTCTCTACGAGCAGTACTTC	CASSVGLDPLYEQYF
TRBJ2-2	TRBV7-9	few	-	14	TGTGCCAGCGCCCAAAACGAGGTCACCGGGGAGCTGTTTTTT	CASAQNEVTGELFF
TRBJ2-2	TRBV7-9	-	TRBD1	17	TGTGCCAGCAGCTTAGGGCAGGGGGCCTCGAACACCGGGGAGCTGTTTTTT	CASSLGQGASNTGELFF
TRBJ2-3	TRBV4-2	-	TRBD2	18	TGTGCCAGCAGCCAAGAGCTAGCGGGAGGGCTTAAATCAGATACGCAGTATTTT	CASSQELAGGLKSDTQYF
TRBJ2-7	TRBV27	-	-	15	TGTGCCAGCAGTCCCAAGACAGGCGCGCCTTACGAGCAGTACTTC	CASSPKTGAPYEQYF
TRBJ2-3	TRBV27	-	-	11	TGTGCCAGCCCTTGTACAGATACGCAGTATTTT	CASPCTDTQYF
TRBJ1-5	TRBV2	-	-	13	TGTGCCAGCAGCCAAAGGGGGACTCAGCCCCAGCATTTT	CASSQRGTQPQHF
TRBJ1-1	TRBV28	-	TRBD1	17	TGTGCCAGCAGTCAAACCCAGGGGGCTAAAGGGAGAACTGAAGCTTTCTTT	CASSQTQGAKGRTEAFF
TRBJ2-7	TRBV5-1	-	TRBD2	16	TGCGCCAGCAGCAGAGGTGTGGCTAGCGGCTCCTACGAGCAGTACTTC	CASSRGVASGSYEQYF
TRBJ1-1	TRBV12-3/TRBV12-4	once	TRBD1	13	TGTGCCAGCAGTCGTCCCGGGACAGGGCTCGCTTTCTTT	CASSRPGTGLAFF
TRBJ2-7	TRBV27	-	-	14	TGTGCCAGCAGTTTAGTCCCAGGGGTATACGAGCAGTACTTC	CASSLVPGVYEQYF
TRBJ2-1	TRBV7-8	-	TRBD2	14	TGTGCCAGCAGCTTACTAGCGGGTCTGAATGAGCAGTTCTTC	CASSLLAGLNEQFF
TRBJ2-7	TRBV11-2	-	-	14	TGTGCCAGCAGCTTAGATGTCAGAGGCTACGAGCAGTACTTC	CASSLDVRGYEQYF
TRBJ2-1	TRBV29-1	once	-	13	TGCAGCGTTGTTTATAGCGGCGGCAATGAGCAGTTCTTC	CSVVYSGGNEQFF
TRBJ1-2	TRBV28	once	-	11	TGTGCCAGCAACCATGAGCGGGGCTACACCTTC	CASNHERGYTF
TRBJ2-7	TRBV30	-	-	15	TGTGCCTGGAGTGTTGGACTCTCCAGCTCCTACGAGCAGTACTTC	CAWSVGLSSSYEQYF
TRBJ2-7	TRBV14	-	-	14	TGTGCCAGCAGCCCCAGGGTCAGCTCCTACGAGCAGTACTTC	CASSPRVSSYEQYF
TRBJ2-2	TRBV6-5	-	-	13	TGTGCCAGCAGCTATAGTAACACCGGGGAGCTGTTTTTT	CASSYSNTGELFF
TRBJ2-7	TRBV3-1/TRBV3-2	few	-	14	TGTGCCAGCAGCCGCGGTTTCGGTCCCTACGAGCAGTACTTC	CASSRGFGPYEQYF
TRBJ1-5	TRBV30	-	-	15	TGTGCCTGGAGTGTGTTGGGAGGGTCCCGTCAGCCCCAGCATTTT	CAWSVLGGSRQPQHF
TRBJ2-1	TRBV9	once	TRBD2	17	TGTGCCAGCAGCGTACAGCCTAGCGGGATTAGACACAATGAGCAGTTCTTC	CASSVQPSGIRHNEQFF
TRBJ1-5	TRBV3-1/TRBV3-2	-	-	15	TGTGCCAGCAGCCAAGATGTGAGTGGCAATCAGCCCCAGCATTTT	CASSQDVSGNQPQHF
TRBJ1-1	TRBV18	-	TRBD1	15	TGTGCCAGCTCACCTCGGGACAGCGATCGCACTGAAGCTTTCTTT	CASSPRDSDRTEAFF
TRBJ2-7	TRBV29-1	-	-	12	TGCAGCGTTGTAGGGCAGGGCGGCGAGCAGTACTTC	CSVVGQGGEQYF
TRBJ1-5	TRBV6-2/TRBV6-3	-	TRBD1	20	TGTGCCAGCAGTTACTCGTCCCGGGTGGGACAGGGAAGTAGCAATCAGCCCCAGCATTTT	CASSYSSRVGQGSSNQPQHF
TRBJ2-7	TRBV11-3	once	-	14	TGTGCCAGCAGCTTAGGCGGAGCCGCCTACGAGCAGTACTTC	CASSLGGAAYEQYF
TRBJ1-4	TRBV27	once	-	14	TGTGCCAGCGCGTTTGTTGCAACTAATGAAAAACTGTTTTTT	CASAFVATNEKLFF
TRBJ1-2	TRBV7-9	-	-	14	TGTGCCAGCAGCAAAATGGCAGGGCTCTATGGCTACACCTTC	CASSKMAGLYGYTF
TRBJ1-6	TRBV9	-	-	15	TGTGCCAGCAGCCCTCCTGGCGGAATGAATTCACCCCTCCACTTT	CASSPPGGMNSPLHF
TRBJ1-2	TRBV24-1	-	-	17	TGTGCCACCAATAAAAACAACGACCAAAACAGGGCTTGTGGCTACACCTTC	CATNKNNDQNRACGYTF
TRBJ2-1	TRBV24-1	-	-	16	TGTGCCACCAGTGACCCCGGACTGGGAAATTTAGGGGAGCAGTTCTTC	CATSDPGLGNLGEQFF
TRBJ1-2	TRBV30	-	TRBD1	14	TGTGCCTGGAGTGACGGGGACAGGAACTATGGCTACACCTTC	CAWSDGDRNYGYTF
TRBJ2-1	TRBV20-1	-	TRBD2	17	TGCAGTGCTAGTTCGCCCCTAGCGGGAGGGCTTTACAATGAGCAGTTCTTC	CSASSPLAGGLYNEQFF
TRBJ1-1	TRBV11-2	-	-	13	TGTGCCAGCAGCTCGGACAGAAACACTGAAGCTTTCTTT	CASSSDRNTEAFF
TRBJ2-2	TRBV28	-	-	13	TGTGCCAGTGGGGGGGCGGTCACCGGGGAGCTGTTTTTT	CASGGAVTGELFF
TRBJ1-2	TRBV29-1	-	-	13	TGCAGCGTTACTCAACAGGGAAACTATGGCTACACCTTC	CSVTQQGNYGYTF
TRBJ2-7	TRBV4-2	-	TRBD2	15	TGTGCCAGCAGTCAATCTAGCGGGGGTCCCTACGAGCAGTACTTC	CASSQSSGGPYEQYF
TRBJ2-2	TRBV27	-	-	14	TGTGCCAGCAGTCCGACCGGAGTTACCGGGGAGCTGTTTTTT	CASSPTGVTGELFF
TRBJ2-1	TRBV30	-	TRBD1	14	TGTGCCTGGAGTCCCGGGACAGGGAAGAATGAGCAGTTCTTC	CAWSPGTGKNEQFF
TRBJ1-1	TRBV5-4	-	-	13	TGTGCCAGCAGCTTGGTGGGGCAGCTGGGAGCTTTCTTT	CASSLVGQLGAFF
TRBJ1-2	TRBV12-3/TRBV12-4	-	-	13	TGTGCCAGCAGTTTAGCGAAGGGAAGGGCGGGAACCTTC	CASSLAKGRAGTF
TRBJ2-2	TRBV10-3	-	-	13	TGTGCCATCAGTGAGTCCAGGGCTGGGGAGCTGTTTTTT	CAISESRAGELFF